The 31 T cell receptor beta chains presented below share a single source sample, sequenced in a study of blood T cell repertoires in COVID-19. The assay was immunoSEQ multiplex PCR, and TCRdb's table has in-frame clones only and misses some. Here the sample spans under 250,000 clones, about 90% being singletons. Sequenced: peripheral blood. These receptors were collected from an older woman with acute or convalescent COVID-19.

The chain joins TRBV6-1 to TRBJ2-1; D may be TRBD2 (5 bases). The V and J ends lost 1 base and 8 bases respectively, with 9 bases between them. The CDR3 loop spans 13 amino acids. Germline CDR1 and CDR2: MNHNS and SASEGT. In DNA form, the CDR3 reads TGTGCCAGCAGTGAAGGTAGGCGGGATGAGCAGTTCTTC. Translated, it gives CASSEGRRDEQFF.

This chain joins TRBV3-1 (or the pseudogene TRBV3-2) and TRBJ2-1, with D possibly matching TRBD2 (5 bases). In germline, CDR1 is LGHDT, CDR2 YNNKEL (reference sequence). The CDR3 extends over 15 amino acids. The V end lost 4 bases, the J end lost 0 bases, and 10 bases lay between the germline ends. This CDR3 reads CASSPSGSSYNEQFF. The CDR3 coding sequence is TGTGCCAGCAGCCCATCGGGGAGCTCCTACAATGAGCAGTTCTTC.

This clone appeared once. The rearrangement joins TRBV9 to TRBJ1-2; the D is unclear. CDR1 and CDR2 (germline): SGDLS, YYNGEE. V gave up 4 bases and J gave up 2 bases, with 15 bases separating them. The CDR3 spans 15 residues. The CDR3 reads CASSPRLVVNYGYTF. The CDR3 region has the DNA TGTGCCAGCAGCCCCAGGTTGGTCGTGAACTATGGCTACACCTTC.

There are a few counts of this clone. The J gene is TRBJ2-5, the V gene TRBV5-1; the match to TRBD1 covers 7 bases. V shed 5 bases and J 5 bases; nucleotides not matched to a gene: 9. CDR1 and CDR2 (germline): SGHRS, YFSETQ. The CDR3 sequence is 14 residues long. The CDR3 loop reads CASRQQGSGETQYF. The CDR3 coding sequence is TGCGCCAGCAGACAACAGGGGTCTGGGGAGACCCAGTACTTC.

The gene calls are TRBV5-6 and TRBJ1-2, with D perhaps matching TRBD1 (6 bases). Per the germline V gene, CDR1 is SGHDT and CDR2 is YYEEEE. The length of the CDR3 is 15 residues. Trimming pared 2 bases from V and 8 bases from J, leaving 19 bases between. The CDR3 region has the DNA TGTGCCAGCAGCTTCCCGGACAGAAAGGGCTGGGGCTACACCTTC. As protein: CASSFPDRKGWGYTF.

This chain links TRBV28 with TRBJ2-5; 12 positions match TRBD2. Germline V gives CDR1 MDHEN, CDR2 SYDVKM. Losses at the gene ends were 3 bases for V and 4 bases for J; bases not matched to a gene: 6. There are 16 residues in the CDR3. CDR3 sequence reads: CASSFMTSGSAETQYF. CDR3 nucleotide sequence: TGTGCCAGCAGTTTCATGACTAGCGGGAGTGCAGAGACCCAGTACTTC.

The chain links TRBV7-9 to TRBJ2-3; D is undetermined. Germline V gene sequence: CDR1 SEHNR, CDR2 FQNEAQ (reference sequence). The V and J ends lost 4 bases and 1 base respectively, with 12 bases between them. CDR3 length equals 15 residues. In DNA, the CDR3 is TGTGCCAGCAGCTCATACTACCTACGCACAGATACGCAGTATTTT. Translation: CASSSYYLRTDTQYF.

The chain couples TRBV2 to TRBJ2-3; 8 bases are a match to TRBD1. Germline CDR1 and CDR2: SNHLY and FYNNEI. This CDR3 spans 15 amino acids. V was pared by 7 bases and J by 4 bases, with 10 bases of the junction left unmatched. The CDR3 sequence: CASNAGGRRADTQYF. In nucleotides, the CDR3 is TGTGCCAGCAACGCAGGGGGCCGTCGGGCAGATACGCAGTATTTT.

J is TRBJ2-1 and V is TRBV9, with 7 bases lining up with TRBD1. V was clipped by 0 bases and J by 5 bases; unmatched bases: 11. This CDR3 comprises 17 residues. Germline V lookup: CDR1 SGDLS, CDR2 YYNGEE. CDR3 sequence: CASSVADGRGNDNEQFF. Here the CDR3 DNA reads TGTGCCAGCAGCGTAGCCGATGGCAGGGGGAATGACAATGAGCAGTTCTTC.

This clone showed up just a few times. At the DNA level, this CDR3 is encoded by other sequences in the same sample as well. This chain connects TRBV7-2 to TRBJ2-2; 8 bases agree with TRBD2. This CDR3 spans 15 amino acids. Trimming took 1 base from V and 5 from J; bases not matched to a gene: 3. Looked up from germline, CDR1 is SGHTA and CDR2 is FQGNSA. The CDR3 reads CASSLGLAITGELFF. CDR3 coding DNA: TGTGCCAGCAGCTTAGGACTAGCGATAACCGGGGAGCTGTTTTTT.

This chain joins TRBV19 and TRBJ2-5; 7 bases are shared with TRBD2. Germline CDR1 reads LNHDA; CDR2 reads SQIVND (reference sequence). J gave up 4 bases and V 2 bases, and 4 bases lay outside the gene matches. The CDR3 consists of 14 residues. The CDR3 here is CASSITGRIETQYF. The CDR3 region has the DNA TGTGCCAGTAGTATAACCGGGAGGATAGAGACCCAGTACTTC.

This chain uses TRBV6-1 with TRBJ1-6; 8 bases line up with TRBD1. The CDR3 is 16 residues long. With V trimmed by 4 bases and J by 2 bases, 4 bases remained unmatched. CDR1 is MNHNS, CDR2 SASEGT, per germline. CDR3 sequence: CASSAPDRAYNSPLHF. The CDR3 nucleotides are TGTGCCAGCAGTGCCCCGGACAGGGCCTATAATTCACCCCTCCACTTT.

This sequence joins TRBV15 and TRBJ1-3; D not certain. This CDR3 has 17 amino acids. V lost 3 bases and J 4 bases, leaving 19 bases between the germline ends. Germline CDR1 reads LNHNV; CDR2 reads YYDKDF (reference sequence). CDR3 sequence reads: CATSRDIREGPGNTIYF. CDR3 nucleotides: TGTGCCACCAGCAGGGATATCCGGGAGGGCCCCGGAAACACCATATATTTT. The whole variable domain, filled in from reference TRBV15 and TRBJ1-3, reads DAMVIQNPRYQVTQFGKPVTLSCSQTLNHNVMYWYQQKSSQAPKLLFHYYDKDFNNEADTPDNFQSRRPNTSFCFLDIRSPGLGDTAMYLCATSRDIREGPGNTIYFGEGSWLTVV.

The chain couples TRBV7-9 to TRBJ1-2; 10 nucleotides agree with TRBD1. The V gene's germline CDR1 is SEHNR and CDR2 FQNEAQ (reference sequence). The CDR3 is made up of 13 amino acids. Trimming took 5 bases from V and 8 from J; bases not matched to a gene: 5. The CDR3 bases are TGTGCCAGCAGCCTGACAGGGGGCGACGGCTACACCTTC. This translates into CASSLTGGDGYTF.

The table lists this clone with a count of one. This sequence joins TRBV19 and TRBJ2-1; 10 bases match TRBD2. CDR1 is LNHDA, CDR2 SQIVND, per germline (reference sequence). After removal of 6 bases from V and 8 bases from J, the junction contained 7 bases not matched to a gene. The CDR3 extends over 14 amino acids. CDR3 sequence reads: CASRPSGSMHEQFF. The CDR3 nucleotides are TGTGCCAGTAGGCCTAGCGGGAGTATGCATGAGCAGTTCTTC.

V is TRBV19 and J is TRBJ1-1, with 7 bases fitting TRBD1. CDR1 is LNHDA, CDR2 SQIVND, per germline (reference sequence). The CDR3 runs to 13 residues. J lost 1 base, V lost 6 bases, and 2 bases had no gene match. For the CDR3, the DNA is TGTGCCAGTAGGAACAGGGGGAACACTGAAGCTTTCTTT. It is translated as CASRNRGNTEAFF.

The chain couples TRBV19 to TRBJ2-7, with 8 bases fitting TRBD1. Looked up from germline, CDR1 is LNHDA and CDR2 is SQIVND (reference sequence). The CDR3 totals 13 residues. V shed 6 bases and J 4 bases; nucleotides not matched to a gene: 5. The CDR3, as DNA: TGTGCCAGTAGCTCGACAGGGGTTTACGAGCAGTACTTC. Translated, it gives CASSSTGVYEQYF.

The chain joins TRBV5-1 to TRBJ2-3; D gene uncertain. Per germline, CDR1 SGHRS and CDR2 YFSETQ. V gave up 0 bases and J gave up 0 bases, with 11 bases separating them. CDR3 length: 16 residues. The CDR3 is CASSLEERTSTDTQYF. For the CDR3, the DNA is TGCGCCAGCAGCTTGGAGGAGAGAACTAGCACAGATACGCAGTATTTT.

The genes are TRBV5-1 and TRBJ1-1, with D tentatively TRBD1 (6 bases). Trimming removed 2 bases from V and 4 bases from J, with 12 bases in between. CDR3 length: 14 amino acids. Germline CDR1 SGHRS, CDR2 YFSETQ. Here the CDR3 DNA reads TGCGCCAGCAGCTTTACAGGGTGGGGCACTGAAGCTTTCTTT. Amino acids: CASSFTGWGTEAFF.

The rearrangement uses TRBV30 and TRBJ2-7; 10 bases agree with TRBD1. Germline V lookup: CDR1 GTSNPN, CDR2 SVGIG (reference sequence). The CDR3 runs to 15 residues. Trimming cost V 0 bases and J 5 bases; bases outside gene matches: 7. CDR3 residues: CAWSVSGQGTDEQYF. CDR3 nucleotides: TGTGCCTGGAGTGTGTCGGGACAGGGGACCGACGAGCAGTACTTC.

This sequence joins TRBV25-1 and TRBJ2-7; 10 nucleotides match TRBD2. This CDR3 is 14 amino acids long. CDR1 is MGHDK and CDR2 is SYGVNS in the germline V gene. CDR3 DNA sequence: TGTGCTACCGAGCGGGAGGGCGCTACCTACGAGCAGTACTTC. This translates into CATEREGATYEQYF.

The CDR3 DNA sequence: TGTGCCAGCAGGTCCACAGGGACCGGGACTAGGGGGAACAATGAGCAGTTCTTC. This sequence encodes CASRSTGTGTRGNNEQFF. V and J are TRBV2 and TRBJ2-1, with 8 positions matching TRBD2. Germline CDR1 reads SNHLY; CDR2 reads FYNNEI. The CDR3 length is 18 residues. V shed 6 bases, J shed 5 bases, and the junction held 18 bases outside the gene matches.

CDR3 in amino acids: CASSSTQVNTEAFF. CDR3 coding DNA: TGTGCCAGCTCTTCCACTCAGGTAAACACTGAAGCTTTCTTT. V usage is TRBV18 and J usage is TRBJ1-1, with D hard to call. Germline CDR1 and CDR2: KGHSH and LQKENI. The CDR3 length is 14 residues. Trimming took 6 bases from V and 2 from J, leaving 13 bases between them.

J is TRBJ2-7 and V is TRBV18, with 9 bases fitting TRBD1. Unmatched junction bases numbered 12, after V lost 5 bases and J lost 1 base. CDR1 is KGHSH and CDR2 is LQKENI in the germline V gene. CDR3 length: 17 residues. The CDR3 bases are TGTGCCAGCTCAGGGACACCTCACAGGGGGCAATCCTACGAGCAGTACTTC. Translating gives CASSGTPHRGQSYEQYF.

This chain joins TRBV3-1 (or the pseudogene TRBV3-2) and TRBJ1-6, with D hard to call. The V and J ends lost 1 base and 8 bases respectively, with 9 bases between them. Germline V lookup: CDR1 LGHDT, CDR2 YNNKEL (reference sequence). The CDR3 has 14 residues. CDR3 sequence (DNA): TGTGCCAGCAGCCAAGGGACTCTGGATTCACCCCTCCACTTT. It is translated as CASSQGTLDSPLHF.

This clone was recorded only once. The genes are TRBV3-1 (or the pseudogene TRBV3-2) and TRBJ1-6; 7 positions agree with TRBD1. Trimming cost V 5 bases and J 0 bases; bases outside gene matches: 1. Germline CDR1 LGHDT, CDR2 YNNKEL (reference sequence). CDR3 length: 15 amino acids. The CDR3 spells CASSSGGSYNSPLHF. Written as DNA, the CDR3 is TGTGCCAGCAGCTCAGGGGGCTCCTATAATTCACCCCTCCACTTT.

The chain couples TRBV18 to TRBJ1-2; tentatively, D is TRBD1 (6 bases). Trimming stripped 3 bases from V and 2 bases from J, with 7 bases between. This CDR3 spans 13 amino acids. CDR1 KGHSH and CDR2 LQKENI come from the germline V gene. The CDR3 bases are TGTGCCAGCTCACCTCAGGGGAACTATGGCTACACCTTC. Its translation is CASSPQGNYGYTF.

The chain combines TRBV7-8 with TRBJ2-1; no clear D. Trimming pared 4 bases from V and 0 bases from J, leaving 4 bases between. This CDR3 has 13 amino acids. Germline V gene lookup returns CDR1 SGHVS and CDR2 FQNEAQ. The CDR3: CASSSSSYNEQFF. CDR3 nucleotides: TGTGCCAGCAGCTCGAGCTCCTACAATGAGCAGTTCTTC.

This clone has more than one count but fewer than ten. This chain joins TRBV10-3 and TRBJ1-5; tentative D call: TRBD1 (5 bases). The V and J ends lost 3 bases and 5 bases respectively, with 8 bases between them. The V gene's germline CDR1 is ENHRY and CDR2 SYGVKD. CDR3 size: 13 residues. CDR3 sequence reads: CAISEQVYQPQHF. CDR3 nucleotides: TGTGCCATCAGTGAACAGGTTTATCAGCCCCAGCATTTT.

The table lists this clone with a count of one. The V gene is TRBV27, the J gene TRBJ1-5; TRBD1 is a possible D gene (5 bases). The CDR3 is 17 amino acids. V lost 9 bases, J lost 2 bases, and 23 bases lay in between. Germline CDR1 is MNHEY and CDR2 is SMNVEV (reference sequence). The DNA of the CDR3 is TGTGCCAGTATACGACATGGGAGGGGCGCGGGCAATCAGCCCCAGCATTTT. It is translated as CASIRHGRGAGNQPQHF.

This clone was seen a handful of times. The CDR3 DNA is TGTGCCAGCAGTTACATTCTCCCGGGAGAGACCCAGTACTTC. Amino acid sequence: CASSYILPGETQYF. The chain uses TRBV6-2 or TRBV6-3 and TRBJ2-5, with no clear D. This CDR3 contains 14 residues. Between the trimmed V and J ends, which lost 2 bases and 4 bases, there was a span of 11 bases. Looked up from germline, CDR1 is MNHEY and CDR2 is SVGEGT.